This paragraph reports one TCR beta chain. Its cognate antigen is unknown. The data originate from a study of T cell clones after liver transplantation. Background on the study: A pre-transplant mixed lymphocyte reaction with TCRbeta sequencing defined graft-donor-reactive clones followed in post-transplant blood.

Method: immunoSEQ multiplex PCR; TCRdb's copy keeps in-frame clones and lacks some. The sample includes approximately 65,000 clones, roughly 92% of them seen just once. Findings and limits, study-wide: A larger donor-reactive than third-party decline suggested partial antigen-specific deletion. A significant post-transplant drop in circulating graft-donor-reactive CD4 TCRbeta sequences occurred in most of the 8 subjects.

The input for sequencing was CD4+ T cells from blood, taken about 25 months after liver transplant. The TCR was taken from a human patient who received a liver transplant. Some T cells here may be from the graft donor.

For the CDR3, the DNA is TGCAGCGTTGCCATAATAAGGCTGACTAGCGGGAGAGGCAATGAGCAGTTCTTC. Translation gives CSVAIIRLTSGRGNEQFF. The J gene is TRBJ2-1, the V gene TRBV29-1, with 12 bases matching TRBD2. J was trimmed by 6 bases and V by 4 bases; bases with no gene match: 16. The length of the CDR3 is 18 residues. Per the germline V gene, CDR1 is SQVTM and CDR2 is ANQGSEA.